A selection of T cell receptor beta chains follows, all from one sample in a study of early T cells in non-severe SARS-CoV-2 infection. TCRdb fed the 5' RACE reads into MiXCR, producing one record per CDR3 protein. This sample has around 60,000 distinct CDR3 sequences, with roughly a tenth found just once. Sequencing was done on a sample of whole blood. Source of these receptors: an adult who was a healthcare worker with PCR-confirmed SARS-CoV-2 infection or an uninfected control (not recorded which). Both conserved end residues are part of each CDR3. A D gene is named only where the DNA matches it firmly. Where a row states a size, it is once, few, many or the class of an expanded clone; other rows omit it.

many - TRBJ1-2 TRBV13 CASSLGNQVNYGYTF TGTGCCAGCAGCTTGGGGAATCAGGTTAACTATGGCTACACCTTC
- TRBD1 TRBJ1-1 TRBV6-5 CASSSGQANTEAFF TGTGCCAGCAGTTCTGGACAGGCGAACACTGAAGCTTTCTTT
- TRBD1 TRBJ1-1 TRBV6-4 CAIPDRVNTEAFF TGTGCCATACCGGACAGGGTGAACACTGAAGCTTTCTTT
many - TRBJ2-1 TRBV18 CASSPTNDRGLPGGEQFF TGTGCCAGCTCACCTACTAACGACAGGGGACTACCAGGGGGTGAGCAGTTCTTC
few - TRBJ1-5 TRBV12-3/TRBV12-4 CASSFSGLLQPQHF TGTGCCAGCAGTTTCAGCGGTCTTCTTCAGCCCCAGCATTTT
- - TRBJ1-2 TRBV6-5 CASSYSYGTYGYTF TGTGCCAGCAGTTACTCCTACGGGACGTATGGCTACACCTTC
- - TRBJ1-1 TRBV29-1 CSVEDWGTEAFF TGCAGCGTTGAAGATTGGGGGACTGAAGCTTTCTTT
many - TRBJ1-2 TRBV2 CAISNRDIDGYTF TGTGCCATCTCTAATCGGGACATCGACGGCTACACCTTC
- TRBD1 TRBJ2-1 TRBV7-6 CASSLRQGSSYNEQFF TGTGCCAGCAGCCTCCGACAGGGGAGCTCCTACAATGAGCAGTTCTTC
- - TRBJ2-7 TRBV10-3 CAISFSVYEQYF TGTGCCATCAGCTTTAGTGTCTACGAGCAGTACTTC
- - TRBJ2-7 TRBV30 CAWTESGFSYEQYF TGTGCCTGGACCGAATCGGGGTTCTCCTACGAGCAGTACTTC
many - TRBJ1-1 TRBV10-1 CASSRAEFLAFF TGCGCCAGCAGCCGGGCCGAGTTTTTGGCTTTCTTT
- TRBD2 TRBJ2-3 TRBV7-2 CASSSRLYSGISTDTQYF TGTGCCAGCAGCTCAAGGTTGTATAGCGGGATAAGCACAGATACGCAGTATTTT
- - TRBJ2-2 TRBV7-8 CASSPTLNTGELFF TGTGCCAGCAGCCCGACTTTGAACACCGGGGAGCTGTTTTTT